This is a list of T cell receptor beta chains from one sample in a study of cytomegalovirus exposure and HLA in healthy donors. Data came from immunoSEQ multiplex PCR; TCRdb stores just in-frame clones and leaves some out. The sample shows roughly 110,000 clones, 80% to 90% of them seen only once. What was sequenced was PBMCs. Source of these receptors: a man aged 50 to 60 in good health and CMV-seronegative. The CDR3 runs from the conserved cysteine through the conserved F or W. Each record gives: D gene, V gene, clone size, J gene, CDR3 protein, CDR3 DNA. The D gene is left open where the match is weak. Clone size is stated in some rows and not others, as once, few, many or a class when expanded.

D: NA
V: TRBV10-1
size: few
J: TRBJ2-4
CDR3: CASSESVRGENIQYF
DNA: TGCGCCAGCAGTGAGTCGGTCCGGGGTGAAAACATTCAGTACTTC

D: NA
V: TRBV20-1
size: NA
J: TRBJ1-6
CDR3: CSAGLSSPLHF
DNA: TGCAGTGCTGGTCTTAGTTCACCCCTCCACTTT

D: NA
V: TRBV19
size: once
J: TRBJ1-5
CDR3: CASGLTANSNQPQHF
DNA: TGTGCCAGTGGTTTGACAGCTAATAGCAATCAGCCCCAGCATTTT

D: NA
V: TRBV4-2
size: NA
J: TRBJ2-2
CDR3: CASSQERGGGTGELFF
DNA: TGTGCCAGCAGCCAAGAAAGGGGCGGAGGGACCGGGGAGCTGTTTTTT

D: TRBD2
V: TRBV5-1
size: NA
J: TRBJ2-3
CDR3: CASSLVAPSGSTDTQYF
DNA: TGCGCCAGCAGCTTGGTCGCCCCTAGCGGAAGCACAGATACGCAGTATTTT

D: TRBD1
V: TRBV28
size: NA
J: TRBJ2-3
CDR3: CASAAPGQGSTDTQYF
DNA: TGTGCCAGCGCCGCCCCAGGACAGGGGAGCACAGATACGCAGTATTTT

D: NA
V: TRBV5-1
size: NA
J: TRBJ1-1
CDR3: CASSQPGAAEAFF
DNA: TGCGCCAGCAGCCAACCAGGGGCAGCTGAAGCTTTCTTT

D: TRBD1
V: TRBV7-9
size: NA
J: TRBJ1-1
CDR3: CSSSRAGGGETEAFF
DNA: TGTTCCAGCAGCCGTGCAGGGGGCGGCGAGACTGAAGCTTTCTTT

D: TRBD1
V: TRBV7-2
size: NA
J: TRBJ1-5
CDR3: CASSSTGESHQPQHF
DNA: TGTGCCAGCAGCTCTACAGGGGAGTCCCATCAGCCCCAGCATTTT

D: TRBD1
V: TRBV5-4
size: few
J: TRBJ2-5
CDR3: CASSSTGTGGQETQYF
DNA: TGTGCCAGCAGCTCAACCGGGACAGGGGGACAAGAGACCCAGTACTTC

D: NA
V: TRBV10-1
size: NA
J: TRBJ1-4
CDR3: CASSDDRNEKLFF
DNA: TGCGCCAGCAGCGACGACAGGAATGAAAAACTGTTTTTT

D: NA
V: TRBV4-3
size: NA
J: TRBJ2-6
CDR3: CASSQDPRRVRSGANVLTF
DNA: TGCGCCAGCAGCCAAGATCCCCGCAGGGTGCGCTCTGGGGCCAACGTCCTGACTTTC

D: NA
V: TRBV5-5
size: NA
J: TRBJ2-2
CDR3: CASTRLATGVGELFF
DNA: TGTGCCAGCACCCGTCTAGCTACCGGTGTCGGGGAGCTGTTTTTT

D: NA
V: TRBV19
size: NA
J: TRBJ1-1
CDR3: CASSIVGSEAFF
DNA: TGTGCCAGTAGTATAGTGGGCTCTGAAGCTTTCTTT

D: NA
V: TRBV2
size: NA
J: TRBJ1-3
CDR3: CASSEAQENTIYF
DNA: TGTGCCAGCAGTGAAGCGCAGGAAAACACCATATATTTT

D: NA
V: TRBV7-9
size: NA
J: TRBJ2-5
CDR3: CASSSNLDSETQYF
DNA: TGTGCCAGCAGTTCTAACTTGGACAGCGAGACCCAGTACTTC

D: NA
V: TRBV4-3
size: NA
J: TRBJ2-3
CDR3: CASSHTTGITDTQYF
DNA: TGCGCCAGCAGCCATACCACGGGGATCACAGATACGCAGTATTTT

D: NA
V: TRBV14
size: NA
J: TRBJ1-1
CDR3: CASSQVSGSGTEAFF
DNA: TGTGCCAGCAGCCAAGTGTCGGGATCGGGGACTGAAGCTTTCTTT

D: NA
V: TRBV5-1
size: NA
J: TRBJ1-2
CDR3: CASSSQGITNYGYTF
DNA: TGCGCCAGCAGCTCTCAGGGGATAACTAACTATGGCTACACCTTC

D: TRBD1
V: TRBV6-1
size: NA
J: TRBJ1-4
CDR3: CASSEAGQNEKLFF
DNA: TGTGCCAGCAGTGAAGCGGGACAGAATGAAAAACTGTTTTTT

D: NA
V: TRBV6-1
size: NA
J: TRBJ1-2
CDR3: CASSEGARNYGYTF
DNA: TGTGCCAGCAGTGAAGGGGCCCGAAACTATGGCTACACCTTC

D: NA
V: TRBV2
size: NA
J: TRBJ2-2
CDR3: CASSGTGMGTGELFF
DNA: TGTGCCAGCAGCGGAACAGGGATGGGGACCGGGGAGCTGTTTTTT

D: NA
V: TRBV9
size: once
J: TRBJ1-4
CDR3: CASSVRGTTNEKLFF
DNA: TGTGCCAGCAGCGTAAGGGGGACAACGAATGAAAAACTGTTTTTT

D: NA
V: TRBV5-8
size: NA
J: TRBJ1-5
CDR3: CASSSPGHLDSNQPQHF
DNA: TGTGCCAGCAGCAGCCCGGGACACCTAGATAGCAATCAGCCCCAGCATTTT

D: TRBD2
V: TRBV10-2
size: NA
J: TRBJ2-7
CDR3: CASSEKLAGPYEQYF
DNA: TGCGCCAGCAGTGAGAAACTAGCGGGACCCTACGAGCAGTACTTC

D: NA
V: TRBV5-5
size: NA
J: TRBJ2-7
CDR3: CASSWARSYEQYF
DNA: TGTGCCAGCAGCTGGGCCAGATCCTACGAGCAGTACTTC

D: NA
V: TRBV2
size: NA
J: TRBJ1-5
CDR3: CASAQRGGYQPQHF
DNA: TGTGCCAGCGCTCAAAGAGGAGGGTATCAGCCCCAGCATTTT

D: NA
V: TRBV6-1
size: NA
J: TRBJ2-5
CDR3: CASSGQLQETQYF
DNA: TGTGCCAGCAGCGGACAACTCCAAGAGACCCAGTACTTC

D: TRBD1
V: TRBV6-1
size: NA
J: TRBJ1-5
CDR3: CASRAGQNQPQHF
DNA: TGTGCCAGCAGGGCGGGACAGAATCAGCCCCAGCATTTT

D: NA
V: TRBV21-1
size: NA
J: TRBJ1-1
CDR3: CASSEKNTEAFF
DNA: TGTGCCAGCAGCGAGAAAAACACTGAAGCTTTCTTT

D: NA
V: TRBV19
size: NA
J: TRBJ1-5
CDR3: CASSIDRRTNQPQHF
DNA: TGTGCCAGTAGTATTGATAGGCGGACAAATCAGCCCCAGCATTTT

D: NA
V: TRBV6-1
size: NA
J: TRBJ1-1
CDR3: CASSEEGGGRVGMNTEAFF
DNA: TGTGCCAGCAGTGAAGAAGGCGGAGGAAGGGTGGGCATGAACACTGAAGCTTTCTTT

D: TRBD1
V: TRBV15
size: NA
J: TRBJ1-1
CDR3: CATSAPGQGALSAEAFF
DNA: TGTGCCACCAGCGCCCCGGGACAGGGGGCTTTGAGTGCTGAAGCTTTCTTT

D: NA
V: TRBV9
size: few
J: TRBJ2-1
CDR3: CASSVVGGASRNEQFF
DNA: TGTGCCAGCAGCGTAGTAGGGGGGGCTTCGAGAAATGAGCAGTTCTTC

D: NA
V: TRBV5-5
size: NA
J: TRBJ1-5
CDR3: CASSLGWRQPQHF
DNA: TGTGCCAGCAGCTTGGGGTGGCGGCAGCCCCAGCATTTT

D: TRBD1
V: TRBV19
size: NA
J: TRBJ2-1
CDR3: CASRADRDNEQFF
DNA: TGTGCCAGTAGGGCGGACAGGGACAATGAGCAGTTCTTC

D: NA
V: TRBV2
size: NA
J: TRBJ2-4
CDR3: CASSQLAKNIQYF
DNA: TGTGCCAGCAGCCAACTAGCCAAAAACATTCAGTACTTC

D: NA
V: TRBV9
size: NA
J: TRBJ2-1
CDR3: CASSAEAGSNEQFF
DNA: TGTGCCAGCAGCGCGGAGGCTGGGAGCAATGAGCAGTTCTTC

D: NA
V: TRBV7-8
size: NA
J: TRBJ2-3
CDR3: CASSLVAGDLGDTQYF
DNA: TGTGCCAGCAGCTTAGTCGCAGGGGATTTAGGAGATACGCAGTATTTT

D: NA
V: TRBV19
size: NA
J: TRBJ2-6
CDR3: CASTPRQAGANVLTF
DNA: TGTGCCAGTACCCCCCGACAGGCTGGGGCCAACGTCCTGACTTTC

D: NA
V: TRBV6-8
size: NA
J: TRBJ1-5
CDR3: CASSRMRGRDNQPQHF
DNA: TGTGCCAGCAGTCGCATGCGGGGTCGCGACAATCAGCCCCAGCATTTT

D: NA
V: TRBV10-2
size: NA
J: TRBJ1-1
CDR3: CASSDLGRGTEAFF
DNA: TGCGCCAGCAGTGACCTTGGTCGGGGCACTGAAGCTTTCTTT

D: TRBD2
V: TRBV5-6
size: NA
J: TRBJ2-7
CDR3: CASSPLREGLNEQYF
DNA: TGTGCCAGCAGCCCCTTGAGGGAGGGTTTGAACGAGCAGTACTTC

D: NA
V: TRBV6-5
size: NA
J: TRBJ1-5
CDR3: CASQGNHQPQHF
DNA: TGTGCCAGCCAGGGGAACCATCAGCCCCAGCATTTT

D: NA
V: TRBV4-1
size: NA
J: TRBJ1-1
CDR3: CASSQEGGNTEAFF
DNA: TGCGCCAGCAGCCAAGAGGGAGGGAACACTGAAGCTTTCTTT

D: NA
V: TRBV7-3
size: NA
J: TRBJ1-1
CDR3: CASSLADSTEAFF
DNA: TGTGCCAGCAGCTTAGCAGACAGCACTGAAGCTTTCTTT